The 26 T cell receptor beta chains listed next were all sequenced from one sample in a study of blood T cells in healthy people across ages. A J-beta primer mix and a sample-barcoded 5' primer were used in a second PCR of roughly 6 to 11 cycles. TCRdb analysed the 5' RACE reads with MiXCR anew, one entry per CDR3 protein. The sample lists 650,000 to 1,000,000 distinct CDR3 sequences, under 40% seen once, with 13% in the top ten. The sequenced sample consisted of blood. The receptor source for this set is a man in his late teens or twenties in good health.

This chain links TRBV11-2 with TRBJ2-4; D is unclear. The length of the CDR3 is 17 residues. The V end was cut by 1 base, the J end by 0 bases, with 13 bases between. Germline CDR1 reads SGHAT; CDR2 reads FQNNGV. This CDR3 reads CASSLASLGLAKNIQYF. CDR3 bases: TGTGCCAGCAGCTTAGCGTCCCTCGGTCTAGCCAAAAACATTCAGTACTTC.

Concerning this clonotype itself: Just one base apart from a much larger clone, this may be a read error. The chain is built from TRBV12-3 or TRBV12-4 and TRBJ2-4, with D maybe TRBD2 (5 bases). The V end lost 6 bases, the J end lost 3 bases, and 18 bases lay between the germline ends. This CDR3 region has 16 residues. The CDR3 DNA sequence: TGTGCCAGCAGGCGGGCGGCCGGGCAGAGCAAAAACATTCAGTACTTC. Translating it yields CASRRAAGQSKNIQYF.

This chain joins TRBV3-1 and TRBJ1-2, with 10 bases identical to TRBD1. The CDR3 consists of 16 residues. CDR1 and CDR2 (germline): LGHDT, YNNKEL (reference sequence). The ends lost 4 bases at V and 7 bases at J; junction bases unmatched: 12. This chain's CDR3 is CASSLATTGGLIGYTF. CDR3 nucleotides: TGTGCCAGCAGCCTAGCTACGACAGGGGGCTTAATTGGCTACACCTTC.

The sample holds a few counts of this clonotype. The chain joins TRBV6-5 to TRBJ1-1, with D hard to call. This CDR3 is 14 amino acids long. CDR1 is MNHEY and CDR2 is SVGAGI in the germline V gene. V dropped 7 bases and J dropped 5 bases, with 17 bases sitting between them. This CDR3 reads CASTPAALGTEAFF. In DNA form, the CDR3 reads TGTGCCAGCACCCCCGCCGCCCTGGGGACTGAAGCTTTCTTT.

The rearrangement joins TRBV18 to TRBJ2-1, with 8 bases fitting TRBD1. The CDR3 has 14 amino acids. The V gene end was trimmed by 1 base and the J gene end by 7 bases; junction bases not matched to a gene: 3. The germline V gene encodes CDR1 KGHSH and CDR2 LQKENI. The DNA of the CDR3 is TGTGCCAGCTCACCACGGACAGGGATGAATGAGCAGTTCTTC. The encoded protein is CASSPRTGMNEQFF.

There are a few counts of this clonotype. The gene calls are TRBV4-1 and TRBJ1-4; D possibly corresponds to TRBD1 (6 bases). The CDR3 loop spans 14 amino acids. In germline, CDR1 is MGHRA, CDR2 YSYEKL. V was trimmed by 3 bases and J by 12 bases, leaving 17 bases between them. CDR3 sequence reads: CASSHPTGSRELFF. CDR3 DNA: TGCGCCAGCAGCCACCCCACAGGGAGTAGAGAACTGTTTTTT.

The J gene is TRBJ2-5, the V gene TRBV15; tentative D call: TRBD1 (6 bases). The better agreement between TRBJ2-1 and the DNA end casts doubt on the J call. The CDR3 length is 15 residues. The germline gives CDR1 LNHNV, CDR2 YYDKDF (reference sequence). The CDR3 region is CATSRTGATQETQFF. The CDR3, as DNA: TGTGCCACCAGCAGGACAGGTGCCACCCAAGAGACCCAGTTCTTC.

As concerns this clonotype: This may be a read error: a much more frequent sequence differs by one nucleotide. CDR3 sequence: CSGGGSDTQYF. CDR3 nucleotides: TGCAGCGGGGGCGGATCAGATACGCAGTATTTT. The gene calls are TRBV20-1 and TRBJ2-3; either TRBD1 or TRBD2 may fit D (6 bases each). This CDR3 is 11 amino acids long. Germline V gene data show CDR1 as DFQATT and CDR2 as SNEGSKA (reference sequence).

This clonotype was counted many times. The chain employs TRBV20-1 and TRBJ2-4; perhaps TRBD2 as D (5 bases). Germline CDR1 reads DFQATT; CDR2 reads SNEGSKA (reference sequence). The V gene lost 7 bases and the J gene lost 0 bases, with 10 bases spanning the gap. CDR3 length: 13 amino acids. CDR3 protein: CSVGRGAKNIQYF. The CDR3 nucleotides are TGCAGTGTTGGTCGGGGAGCCAAAAACATTCAGTACTTC.

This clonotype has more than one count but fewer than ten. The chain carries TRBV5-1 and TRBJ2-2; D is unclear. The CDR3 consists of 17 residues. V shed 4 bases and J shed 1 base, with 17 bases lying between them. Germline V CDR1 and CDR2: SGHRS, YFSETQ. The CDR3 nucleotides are TGCGCCAGCAGCCCCGGGTCCGGACGGTTGAACACCGGGGAGCTGTTTTTT. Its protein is CASSPGSGRLNTGELFF. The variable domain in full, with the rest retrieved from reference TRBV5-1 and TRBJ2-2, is KAGVTQTPRYLIKTRGQQVTLSCSPISGHRSVSWYQQTPGQGLQFLFEYFSETQRNKGNFPGRFSGRQFSNSRSEMNVSTLELGDSALYLCASSPGSGRLNTGELFFGEGSRLTVL.

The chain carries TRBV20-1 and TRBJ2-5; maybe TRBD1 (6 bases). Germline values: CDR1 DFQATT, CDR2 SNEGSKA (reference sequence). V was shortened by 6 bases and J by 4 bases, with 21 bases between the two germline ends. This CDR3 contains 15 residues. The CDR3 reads CSAPQVQGLPETQYF. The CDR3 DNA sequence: TGCAGTGCACCACAAGTCCAGGGGTTACCAGAGACCCAGTACTTC.

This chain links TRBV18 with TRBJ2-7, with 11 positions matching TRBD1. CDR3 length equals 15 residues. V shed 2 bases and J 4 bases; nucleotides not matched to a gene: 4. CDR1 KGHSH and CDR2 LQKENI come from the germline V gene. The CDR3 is CASSPTGTGGYEQYF. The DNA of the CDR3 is TGTGCCAGCTCACCAACCGGGACAGGGGGTTACGAGCAGTACTTC.

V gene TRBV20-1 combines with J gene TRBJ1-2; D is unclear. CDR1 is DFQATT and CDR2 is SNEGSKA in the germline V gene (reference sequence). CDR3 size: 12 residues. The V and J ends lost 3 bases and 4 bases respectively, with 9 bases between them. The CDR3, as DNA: TGCAGTGCTAGTGGGCAGTCCTATGGCTACACCTTC. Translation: CSASGQSYGYTF.

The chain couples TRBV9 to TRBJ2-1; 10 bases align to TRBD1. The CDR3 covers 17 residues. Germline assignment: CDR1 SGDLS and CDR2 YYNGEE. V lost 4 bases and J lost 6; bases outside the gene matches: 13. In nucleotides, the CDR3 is TGTGCCAGCAGCCCTCGTCGGACAGGGGGAGTTGGCAATGAGCAGTTCTTC. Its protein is CASSPRRTGGVGNEQFF.

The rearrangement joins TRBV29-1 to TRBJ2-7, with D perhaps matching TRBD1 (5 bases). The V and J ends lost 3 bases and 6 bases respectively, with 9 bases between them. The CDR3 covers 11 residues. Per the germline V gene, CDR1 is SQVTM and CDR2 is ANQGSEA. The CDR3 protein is CSVDLGAEQYF. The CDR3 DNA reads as TGCAGCGTTGATTTAGGGGCCGAGCAGTACTTC.

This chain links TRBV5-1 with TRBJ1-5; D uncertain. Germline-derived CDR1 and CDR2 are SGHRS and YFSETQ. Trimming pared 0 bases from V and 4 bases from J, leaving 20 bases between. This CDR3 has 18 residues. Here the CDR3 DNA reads TGCGCCAGCAGCTTGGTCTCAAGGGTTCGGGCGGGGAATCAGCCCCAGCATTTT. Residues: CASSLVSRVRAGNQPQHF.

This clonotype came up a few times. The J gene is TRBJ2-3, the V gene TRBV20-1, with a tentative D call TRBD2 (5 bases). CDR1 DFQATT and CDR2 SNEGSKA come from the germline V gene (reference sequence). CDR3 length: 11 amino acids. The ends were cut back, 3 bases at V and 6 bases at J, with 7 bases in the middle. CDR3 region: CSASRRDTQYF. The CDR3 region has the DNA TGCAGTGCTAGTCGGAGGGATACGCAGTATTTT.

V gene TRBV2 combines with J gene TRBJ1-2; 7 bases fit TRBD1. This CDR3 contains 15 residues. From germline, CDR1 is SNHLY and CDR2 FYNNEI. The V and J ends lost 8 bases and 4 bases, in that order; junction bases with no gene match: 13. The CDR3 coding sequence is TGTGCCAGCGGAAAGGGGGCGCTATCCCCCTATGGCTACACCTTC. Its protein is CASGKGALSPYGYTF.

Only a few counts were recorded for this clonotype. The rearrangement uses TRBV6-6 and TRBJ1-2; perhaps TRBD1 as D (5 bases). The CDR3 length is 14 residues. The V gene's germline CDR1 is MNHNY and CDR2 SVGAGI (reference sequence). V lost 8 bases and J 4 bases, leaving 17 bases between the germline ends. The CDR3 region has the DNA TGTGCCAGCCGTAGCGGGGGAGGGGCCTATGGCTACACCTTC. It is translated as CASRSGGGAYGYTF.

CDR3 in DNA: TGTGCCAGCAGTGTAGCGGGGGGCCTCTCCTACGAGCAGTACTTC. Protein sequence: CASSVAGGLSYEQYF. The chain recombines TRBV28 with TRBJ2-7; 10 bases fit TRBD2. Per germline, CDR1 MDHEN and CDR2 SYDVKM. V was pared by 5 bases and J by 0 bases, with 4 bases of the junction left unmatched. This CDR3 contains 15 residues.

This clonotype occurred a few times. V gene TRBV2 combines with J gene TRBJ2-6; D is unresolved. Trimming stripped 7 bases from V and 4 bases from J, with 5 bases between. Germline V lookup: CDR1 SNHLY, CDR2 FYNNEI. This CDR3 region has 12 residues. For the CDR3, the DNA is TGTGCCAGCAACGGCGGGGCCAACGTCCTGACTTTC. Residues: CASNGGANVLTF.

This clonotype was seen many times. As DNA, the CDR3 is TGTGCCAGCAGCTTAGAAGAGAGCTCCTACGAGCAGTACTTC. Protein sequence: CASSLEESSYEQYF. The chain uses TRBV7-2 and TRBJ2-7; no clear D gene. CDR1 and CDR2 (germline): SGHTA, FQGNSA. V was clipped by 1 base and J by 0 bases, with 7 bases between them. CDR3 size: 14 residues.

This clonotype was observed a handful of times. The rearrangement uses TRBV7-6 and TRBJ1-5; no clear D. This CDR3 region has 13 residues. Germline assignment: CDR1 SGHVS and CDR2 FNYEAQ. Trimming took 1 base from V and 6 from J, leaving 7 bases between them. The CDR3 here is CASSLGVFQPQHF. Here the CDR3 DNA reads TGTGCCAGCAGCTTAGGGGTTTTTCAGCCCCAGCATTTT.

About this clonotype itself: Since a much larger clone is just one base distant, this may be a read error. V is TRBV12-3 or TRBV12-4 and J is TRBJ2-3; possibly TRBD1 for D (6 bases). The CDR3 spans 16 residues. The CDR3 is CVSSFPRDTSTDTQYF. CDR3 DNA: TGTGTCAGCAGTTTCCCCAGGGACACTAGCACAGATACGCAGTATTTT.

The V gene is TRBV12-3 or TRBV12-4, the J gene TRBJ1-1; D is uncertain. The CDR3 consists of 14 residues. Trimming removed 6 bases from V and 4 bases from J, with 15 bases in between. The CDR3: CASSLRPMGTEAFF. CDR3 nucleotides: TGTGCCAGCAGCTTGAGGCCCATGGGCACTGAAGCTTTCTTT.

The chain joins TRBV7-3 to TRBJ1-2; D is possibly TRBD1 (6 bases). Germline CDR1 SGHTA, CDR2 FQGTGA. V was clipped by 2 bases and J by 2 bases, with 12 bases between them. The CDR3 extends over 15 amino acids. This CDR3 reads CASSLSPGGNYGYTF. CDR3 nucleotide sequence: TGTGCCAGCAGCTTATCCCCCGGGGGCAACTATGGCTACACCTTC.